The TCR beta chain described here comes from a study of blood T cell repertoires in COVID-19. Sequencing was performed with immunoSEQ multiplex PCR; in TCRdb, only in-frame clones are kept and a portion is missing. The sample lists about 210,000 clones, approximately 90% occurring once. There are 14 residues in the CDR3. Trimming took off 1 base at V and 6 bases at J, with 12 bases between the two ends. Germline lookup yields CDR1 LGHNT and CDR2 FRNRAP. The sequence was collected from a man aged 18 to 30 with acute COVID-19. The sample taken for sequencing was PBMCs or T cells enriched from blood (not recorded which). The chain combines TRBV12-5 with TRBJ1-1; D might be TRBD1 (5 bases). This CDR3 is CASGLDQGSAEAFF. CDR3 nucleotides: TGTGCTAGTGGTTTGGACCAGGGATCGGCTGAAGCTTTCTTT.